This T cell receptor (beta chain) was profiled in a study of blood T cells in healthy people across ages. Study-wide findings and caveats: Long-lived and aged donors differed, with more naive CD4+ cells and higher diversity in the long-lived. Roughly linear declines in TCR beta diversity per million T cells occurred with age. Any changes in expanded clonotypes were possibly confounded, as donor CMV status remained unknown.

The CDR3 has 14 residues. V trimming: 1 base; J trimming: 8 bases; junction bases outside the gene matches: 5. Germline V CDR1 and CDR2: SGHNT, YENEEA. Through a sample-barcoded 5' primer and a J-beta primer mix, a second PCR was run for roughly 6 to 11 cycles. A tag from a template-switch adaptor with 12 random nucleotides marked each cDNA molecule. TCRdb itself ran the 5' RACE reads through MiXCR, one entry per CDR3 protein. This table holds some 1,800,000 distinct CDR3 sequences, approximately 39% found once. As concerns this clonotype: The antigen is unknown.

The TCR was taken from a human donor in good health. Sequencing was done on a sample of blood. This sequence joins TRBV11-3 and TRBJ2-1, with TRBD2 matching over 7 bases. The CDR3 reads CASSLGFRGDEQFF. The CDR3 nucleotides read TGTGCCAGCAGCTTAGGTTTCCGGGGGGATGAGCAGTTCTTC.